Listed below are T cell receptor beta chains from one sample, sequenced in a study of molecular identifiers for immune sequencing clone quantification. Each CDR3 protein is one row after TCRdb ran MiXCR on the PCR reads. The data contain over 550,000 distinct CDR3 sequences, 25% of them singletons. Sequenced: naive CD8+ T cells from blood, with Jurkat cell RNA spiked in. These receptors originate from a human donor in good health. Some libraries in this study had Jurkat cell RNA spiked in. Each CDR3 is given with its conserved first and last residue. A D gene is named only where the DNA matches it firmly. A row's size may be missing; if present it is once, few, many or a size class.

TRBV7-2	NA	14	TRBJ2-7	NA	CASRLPGGAYAQYF	TGTGCCAGCCGCCTCCCCGGGGGTGCCTACGCGCAGTACTTC
TRBV6-6	NA	12	TRBJ1-1	NA	CASRQAPSEAFF	TGTGCCAGCAGGCAAGCACCGAGTGAAGCTTTCTTT
TRBV6-2/TRBV6-3	NA	16	TRBJ2-7	TRBD2	CASSYGIAGGTYEQYF	TGTGCCAGCAGTTACGGGATAGCGGGAGGGACCTACGAGCAGTACTTC
TRBV28	many	14	TRBJ1-1	NA	CASSFQGGYTEAFF	TGTGCCAGCAGTTTCCAAGGGGGATACACTGAAGCTTTCTTT
TRBV7-9	many	15	TRBJ2-3	TRBD2	CASSPLAGETDTQYF	TGTGCCAGCAGCCCACTAGCGGGAGAAACAGATACGCAGTATTTT
TRBV15	NA	15	TRBJ1-4	TRBD1	CATSGVWTGGEKLFF	TGTGCCACCAGCGGAGTTTGGACAGGGGGAGAAAAACTGTTTTTT
TRBV5-6	NA	16	TRBJ2-1	NA	CASSFYTSGPYNEQFF	TGTGCCAGCAGCTTCTATACTTCAGGGCCTTACAATGAGCAGTTCTTC
TRBV2	many	12	TRBJ1-1	NA	CASSAGDTEAFF	TGTGCCAGCAGTGCGGGGGACACTGAAGCTTTCTTT
TRBV7-2	many	14	TRBJ2-7	NA	CASSPRTFSYEQYF	TGTGCCAGCAGCCCAAGGACATTCTCCTACGAGCAGTACTTC
TRBV9	few	14	TRBJ1-1	NA	CASSVATGGTEAFF	TGTGCCAGCAGCGTAGCTACGGGGGGCACTGAAGCTTTCTTT
TRBV18	NA	15	TRBJ2-3	NA	CASSPPDSPTDTQYF	TGTGCCAGCTCACCACCGGACAGCCCCACAGATACGCAGTATTTT
TRBV19	NA	15	TRBJ1-1	NA	CASSITGGGVTEAFF	TGTGCCAGTAGTATAACGGGTGGGGGAGTCACTGAAGCTTTCTTT
TRBV9	many	19	TRBJ1-4	NA	CASSVDRDTTSPTNEKLFF	TGTGCCAGCAGCGTCGACCGGGACACCACTTCCCCAACTAATGAAAAACTGTTTTTT
TRBV11-2	many	14	TRBJ2-3	TRBD2	CASSLGTSGDAQYF	TGTGCCAGCAGCTTGGGGACTAGCGGGGATGCGCAGTATTTT
TRBV24-1	NA	18	TRBJ2-5	TRBD2	CATSGGTSGREIQETQYF	TGTGCCACCAGTGGGGGGACTAGCGGGAGGGAAATCCAAGAGACCCAGTACTTC
TRBV7-6	many	15	TRBJ2-7	TRBD1	CASSSPGQGAHEQYF	TGTGCCAGCAGCTCCCCGGGACAGGGGGCTCACGAGCAGTACTTC
TRBV18	NA	15	TRBJ2-3	NA	CANSLGPPSTDTQYF	TGTGCCAACTCACTGGGACCGCCTAGCACAGATACGCAGTATTTT
TRBV6-2/TRBV6-3	NA	18	TRBJ2-7	TRBD2	CASSFVPGLAGASYEQYF	TGTGCCAGCAGTTTCGTACCGGGACTAGCGGGTGCCTCCTACGAGCAGTACTTC
TRBV24-1	NA	17	TRBJ2-2	TRBD2	CATSGLTSGSNTGELFF	TGTGCCACCAGTGGATTGACTAGCGGGTCGAACACCGGGGAGCTGTTTTTT
TRBV4-3	NA	15	TRBJ1-5	NA	CASSQDRVPNQPQHF	TGCGCCAGCAGCCAAGATAGGGTACCCAATCAGCCCCAGCATTTT
TRBV7-9	many	15	TRBJ2-1	TRBD1	CASSPQDRLYNEQFF	TGTGCCAGCAGCCCGCAGGACAGGCTTTACAATGAGCAGTTCTTC
TRBV20-1	NA	14	TRBJ2-1	NA	CRAIPGLYYNEQFF	TGCCGTGCTATTCCGGGACTTTACTACAATGAGCAGTTCTTC
TRBV9	NA	15	TRBJ1-1	NA	CASSVDGGHYTEAFF	TGTGCCAGCAGCGTAGACGGGGGGCACTACACTGAAGCTTTCTTT
TRBV28	NA	14	TRBJ1-4	TRBD1	CASSSGTGDGKLFF	TGTGCCAGCAGTTCAGGGACAGGGGATGGAAAACTGTTTTTT
TRBV7-2	many	14	TRBJ2-7	NA	CASSRGDAPLEQYF	TGTGCCAGCAGCCGAGGGGACGCTCCACTCGAGCAGTACTTC
TRBV12-3/TRBV12-4	few	15	TRBJ1-6	NA	CASSLFLDHGSPLHF	TGTGCCAGCAGTTTATTTCTGGACCATGGTTCACCCCTCCACTTT
TRBV2	NA	15	TRBJ2-5	TRBD2	CASKRAGGLLETQYF	TGTGCCAGCAAACGGGCGGGGGGGCTATTGGAGACCCAGTACTTC
TRBV18	NA	15	TRBJ1-1	NA	CASSPTRGSDTEAFF	TGTGCCAGCTCACCAACCAGGGGAAGCGACACTGAAGCTTTCTTT
TRBV11-2	NA	16	TRBJ2-5	TRBD1	CASSSGPTGIREPQYF	TGTGCCAGCAGCTCGGGCCCGACAGGGATAAGGGAGCCCCAGTACTTC
TRBV4-1	many	16	TRBJ1-1	TRBD1	CASSQFSWDSNTEAFF	TGCGCCAGCAGCCAATTTTCGTGGGACAGCAACACTGAAGCTTTCTTT
TRBV7-7	many	18	TRBJ1-1	NA	CASSLKSHRGVMNTEAFF	TGTGCTAGCAGCTTAAAATCTCACAGAGGTGTAATGAACACTGAAGCTTTCTTT
TRBV5-4	NA	15	TRBJ2-2	TRBD2	CASTPGGLATGELFF	TGTGCCAGCACCCCGGGGGGGTTGGCCACCGGGGAGCTGTTTTTT
TRBV7-9	NA	15	TRBJ2-1	TRBD2	CASSLVTGGPNEQFF	TGTGCCAGCAGCTTAGTGACGGGGGGGCCGAATGAGCAGTTCTTC
TRBV19	NA	14	TRBJ2-6	NA	CASRLSSGANVLTF	TGTGCCAGTAGACTTAGCTCTGGGGCCAACGTCCTGACTTTC
TRBV6-2/TRBV6-3	NA	10	TRBJ2-7	NA	CATRLYEQYF	TGTGCCACCCGACTGTACGAGCAGTACTTC
TRBV29-1	many	14	TRBJ2-5	NA	CSVTPERGLETQYF	TGCAGCGTCACTCCCGAAAGGGGTTTAGAGACCCAGTACTTC
TRBV19	few	13	TRBJ1-1	NA	CASSMWENTEAFF	TGTGCCAGTAGTATGTGGGAGAACACTGAAGCTTTCTTT
TRBV5-1	many	16	TRBJ2-3	TRBD2	CASSSVGGGYTDTQYF	TGCGCCAGCAGTTCGGTAGGCGGGGGTTACACAGATACGCAGTATTTT
TRBV4-3	NA	13	TRBJ1-1	NA	CASDGPKDTEAFF	TGCGCCAGCGACGGGCCCAAGGACACTGAAGCTTTCTTT